This T cell receptor (beta chain) is drawn from a study of naive and memory T cell subsets. Reverse transcription of blood and skin TCR RNA was primed at alpha and beta constant regions. Amplification of ligated cDNA took four PCR rounds with SP2 and nested alpha and beta constant primers. MiXCR was run by TCRdb on the 5' RACE reads, yielding one entry per CDR3 protein. The data contain tens of thousands of distinct CDR3 sequences, about 4.4% of them seen just once; the ten biggest clones take up about 7.8%. RNA was extracted from more than 2 ml of whole blood of healthy adults. The CDR3 totals 15 residues. V was cut by 2 bases and J by 0 bases, with 11 bases left in between. From germline, CDR1 is SEHNR and CDR2 FQNEAQ (reference sequence).

The chain recombines TRBV7-9 with TRBJ2-7; D may be TRBD1 (6 bases). This receptor was obtained from a male donor in good health. CDR3 region: CASSLFQGSSYEQYF. The CDR3 DNA reads TGTGCCAGCAGCTTATTCCAGGGGAGCTCCTACGAGCAGTACTTC.